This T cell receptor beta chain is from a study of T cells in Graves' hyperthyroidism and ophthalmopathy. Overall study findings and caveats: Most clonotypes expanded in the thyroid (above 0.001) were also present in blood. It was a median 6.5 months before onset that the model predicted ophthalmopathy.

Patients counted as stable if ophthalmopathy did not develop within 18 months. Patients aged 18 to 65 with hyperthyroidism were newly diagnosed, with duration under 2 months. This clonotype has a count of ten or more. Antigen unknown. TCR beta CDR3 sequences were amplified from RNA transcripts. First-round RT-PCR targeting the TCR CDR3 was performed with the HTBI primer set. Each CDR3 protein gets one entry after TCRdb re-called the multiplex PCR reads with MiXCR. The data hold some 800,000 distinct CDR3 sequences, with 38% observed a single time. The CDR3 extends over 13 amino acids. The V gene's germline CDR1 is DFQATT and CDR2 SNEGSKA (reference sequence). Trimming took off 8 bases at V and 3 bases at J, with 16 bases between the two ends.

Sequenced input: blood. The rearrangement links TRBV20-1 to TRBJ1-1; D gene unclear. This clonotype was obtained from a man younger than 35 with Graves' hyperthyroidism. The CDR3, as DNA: TGCAGTTCCCTGGGCGGGGTTCACACTGAAGCTTTCTTT. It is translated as CSSLGGVHTEAFF.